This T cell receptor beta chain was sequenced in a study of T cells after yellow fever vaccination (dated by TCRdb to about 2019). Turning to the overall study: The SMART-Seq v4 Ultra Low Input RNA kit was used to prepare libraries from fractions with low cell numbers. To track T-cell clones before and after primary and booster YFV17D yellow fever vaccination, bulk TCR alpha and beta repertoires were sequenced longitudinally. Bulk PBMC replicates and cell subsets were isolated from blood drawn at multiple timepoints before and after both primary and secondary immunization. The cohort comprised two healthy male donors, one aged 18 to 30 and one aged 30 to 39 years. General conclusions and limits of the study: After the booster, most clones that had expanded after primary vaccination were detected again (around 96% of CD4 and around nine tenths of CD8), suggesting broad maintenance of memory. Compared with the primary T-cell response, the secondary T-cell response was weaker but faster, peaking on day 5 rather than day 15. A small fraction of clonotypes showed up in both the CD4 and CD8 compartments, probably as a result of convergent recombination. The study included only a couple of donors, which limits how far the findings can be generalized. Computational filtering was required because FACS-sorted repertoires could contain abundant contaminating clonotypes from the bulk population.

For this clonotype: The clone's antigen remains unknown. No per-base quality is available; no much larger clone lies one base away.

Counted from cysteine to phenylalanine, this CDR3 has 17 amino acids. Only the CDR3 region is kept as DNA, spanning 51 bases read in frame from base 1. The junction carries 11 bases between V and J, which are trimmed by 2 bases and 0 bases respectively. The germline V gene yields SGHTA for CDR1 and FQGNSA for CDR2. The sample's treatment or condition label, in plain terms: live attenuated yellow fever vaccine strain. A standard Ficoll-Paque protocol was used to isolate PBMCs from peripheral blood. Dynabeads CD4 and CD8 positive selection kits were used to isolate the CD4 and CD8 T-cell fractions. TriZol was used to extract RNA from bulk PBMCs, CD4 and CD8 fractions, and dextramer-positive and dextramer-negative fractions. Instrument used: Illumina NovaSeq 6000. Synthesis of TCR cDNA relied on 5'RACE template switching, a step that introduced a universal primer site along with unique molecular identifiers. Priming for cDNA synthesis came from both the TCR alpha and TCR beta constant segments. Library amplification involved two PCR steps, and the second step added sample barcodes and sequencing adapters. Libraries were sequenced on Illumina HiSeq 2500 (2x100 bp) or NovaSeq (2x150 bp). Per the original workflow: MIGEC handled demultiplexing of reads and collapsing into UMI consensus sequences, while MiXCR performed V(D)J alignment. Clonotypes responding to the vaccine were identified with edgeR on replicate PBMC samples, with the criteria of FDR below 0.01 and a log2 fold change above 5 up to day 15. Each bulk clonotype received a CD4 or CD8 identity based on whether the sequenced CD4 or CD8 repertoire contained that clonotype at higher abundance. TCRdb passed the public sequencing reads through fastp at Q25 and MiXCR, retaining productive beta sequences. CDR3 protein duplicates are merged, each entry listing the most common genes and DNA. The V and J calls, along with clone size, are taken from TCRdb and not from the paper's own processing. A total of some 320,000 distinct CDR3 sequences appear in this sample, around a tenth of them only once. 3% to 4% of the sample is in the top ten clones.

The chain joins TRBV7-2 to TRBJ2-6, with a tentative D gene TRBD2 over 5 matching bases. This TCR was sampled from a man aged 18 to 29 who received the YFV17D yellow fever vaccine. Sequencing used CD4+ T cells sorted from PBMCs, obtained 45 days after the yellow fever booster vaccination. The CDR3 corresponds to CASSLWTFRSGANVLTF. The base sequence is TGTGCCAGCAGCTTATGGACTTTCCGCTCTGGGGCCAACGTCCTGACTTTC. The full variable domain, completed from the reference TRBV7-2 and TRBJ2-6 proteins outside the CDR3, reads GAGVSQSPSNKVTEKGKDVELRCDPISGHTALYWYRQSLGQGLEFLIYFQGNSAPDKSGLPSDRFSAERTGGSVSTLTIQRTQQEDSAVYLCASSLWTFRSGANVLTFGAGSRLTVL.